Below, one TCR beta chain is given with its context. Its antigen is not identified. The repertoire was sequenced with immunoSEQ multiplex PCR; TCRdb's copy has only in-frame clones and lacks some. The repertoire holds about 45,000 clones, with 60% to 75% as singletons. The V gene lost 0 bases and the J gene lost 6 bases, with 21 bases spanning the gap. CDR1 and CDR2 (germline): SEHNR, FQNEAQ (reference sequence). The CDR3 is 18 residues long. The sample comes from a study of cytotoxic CD8 clonotypes in ibrutinib-treated CLL. The study's findings and limits: Baseline clonality exceeded age-matched healthy donors and tracked circulating CD8+ T-cell counts.

The TCR beta libraries used 1.5 to 2 micrograms of genomic DNA that came from cryopreserved PBMCs. Specimen: PBMCs, collected after 12 months of ibrutinib treatment. The gene calls are TRBV7-9 and TRBJ2-1, with D perhaps being TRBD1 or TRBD2 (6 bases each). This clonotype was sampled from a human donor with chronic lymphocytic leukemia. In nucleotides, the CDR3 is TGTGCCAGCAGCTTAGCCGGAGGGGGTCCGTTTCGAAGCAATGAGCAGTTCTTC. Protein sequence: CASSLAGGGPFRSNEQFF.